Below are 24 T cell receptor beta chains sequenced from a single sample in a study of Graves' ophthalmopathy and Graves' hyperthyroidism. TCR beta CDR3 amplification used RNA transcripts. Second-round multiplex PCR came after a first-round RT-PCR that employed HTBI primers. TCRdb called the multiplex PCR reads again in MiXCR, with one record for every CDR3 protein. The sample has approximately 410,000 distinct CDR3 sequences, 15% seen once. The sample comprised peripheral blood. These receptors originate from a woman younger than 30 with stable Graves' hyperthyroidism.

The table lists this clonotype with many counts. Given the absence of the conserved phenylalanine or tryptophan at the CDR3 end, a read error is likely. The rearrangement joins TRBV6-2 or TRBV6-3 to TRBJ2-7; D possibly corresponds to TRBD1 (5 bases). Trimming cost V 2 bases and J 2 bases, with 16 bases left between them. CDR3 size: 16 residues. From germline, CDR1 is MNHEY and CDR2 SVGEGT. CDR3 nucleotide sequence: TGTGCCAGCAGTTACGTAGGACCGGTGGGGCCCTACGAGCAGTACCTC. Protein sequence: CASSYVGPVGPYEQYL.

In its sample, this clonotype was seen many times. The rearrangement uses TRBV15 and TRBJ2-7; D is possibly TRBD2 (5 bases). Trimming stripped 1 base from V and 2 bases from J, with 6 bases between. There are 13 residues in the CDR3. Germline V lookup: CDR1 LNHNV, CDR2 YYDKDF (reference sequence). Here the CDR3 reads CATSRGLTYEQYF. The CDR3 DNA sequence: TGTGCCACCAGCAGAGGACTAACCTACGAGCAGTACTTC.

This clonotype was seen at least ten times. This chain links TRBV12-3 or TRBV12-4 with TRBJ2-7; 7 nucleotides align to TRBD2. Trimming at V came to 7 bases and at J to 3 bases, leaving 9 bases not matched to a gene. The CDR3 extends over 14 amino acids. CDR3 sequence: CASNGGGLGYEQYF. CDR3 DNA: TGTGCCAGCAATGGGGGGGGGTTAGGCTACGAGCAGTACTTC.

This clonotype was observed many times. The chain carries TRBV4-2 and TRBJ1-6; tentative D call: TRBD1 (6 bases). V shed 1 base and J shed 3 bases, with 10 bases lying between them. The CDR3 is made up of 16 amino acids. Germline CDR1 and CDR2: LGHNA and YNFKEQ. The CDR3 nucleotides are TGTGCCAGCAGCCAAGCGGACAGAGGCTATAATTCACCCCTCCACTTT. It encodes CASSQADRGYNSPLHF.

Many counts were recorded for this clonotype. The chain employs TRBV10-1 and TRBJ1-1, with D unresolved. The germline V gene has CDR1 WNHNN and CDR2 SYGVQD (reference sequence). V lost 7 bases and J lost 3, with 15 bases in between. The CDR3 sequence is 14 residues long. The CDR3 bases are TGCGCCAGCACTTCGGGCGCCGCGGACACTGAAGCTTTCTTT. Translation: CASTSGAADTEAFF.

This clonotype has a count of ten or more. The chain couples TRBV24-1 to TRBJ2-5, with unresolved D. The V gene's germline CDR1 is KGHDR and CDR2 SFDVKD. Trimming took off 2 bases at V and 0 bases at J, with 12 bases between the two ends. This CDR3 region has 16 residues. The CDR3 is CATSDSTTRDQETQYF. CDR3 DNA: TGTGCCACCAGTGATTCCACGACACGGGACCAAGAGACCCAGTACTTC.

This clonotype was detected many times. The CDR3 loop is CASSPHREGNQPQHF. The CDR3 DNA is TGTGCCAGCAGCCCGCACAGGGAGGGCAATCAGCCCCAGCATTTT. The genes are TRBV4-2 and TRBJ1-5, with a weak D call TRBD1 (6 bases). Germline CDR1 reads LGHNA; CDR2 reads YNFKEQ. V shed 4 bases and J shed 2 bases, with 12 bases lying between them. The CDR3 is 15 amino acids.

This clonotype showed up just a few times. V is TRBV6-1 and J is TRBJ1-2, with D tentatively TRBD1 (5 bases). The CDR3 extends over 13 amino acids. Trimming shortened V by 7 bases and J by 7 bases, and 16 bases separated the two germline ends. Germline V gives CDR1 MNHNS, CDR2 SASEGT. The CDR3 protein is CASTLPGGRGYTF. The CDR3, as DNA: TGTGCCAGCACCCTCCCGGGGGGACGTGGCTACACCTTC.

This clonotype occurred many times. The V call is TRBV19, the J call TRBJ1-1; perhaps TRBD1 as D (5 bases). The CDR3 runs 16 residues. V was shortened by 1 base and J by 0 bases, with 12 bases between the two germline ends. CDR1 and CDR2 (germline): LNHDA, SQIVND (reference sequence). CDR3 residues: CASSIGGGVMNTEAFF. The CDR3 DNA follows: TGTGCCAGTAGTATAGGTGGAGGGGTAATGAACACTGAAGCTTTCTTT.

This chain connects TRBV7-9 to TRBJ1-1; TRBD1 matches 8 bases. This CDR3 region has 15 residues. From germline, CDR1 is SEHNR and CDR2 FQNEAQ (reference sequence). The J segment lost 5 bases and the V segment lost 3 bases, leaving 8 bases of the junction unmatched. In nucleotides, the CDR3 is TGTGCCAGCAGCTTGATTCAGGGGGCGGGGACTGAAGCTTTCTTT. Translation: CASSLIQGAGTEAFF.

In its sample, this clonotype was seen a few times. The chain links TRBV7-9 to TRBJ2-5; a weak D match, TRBD2 (7 bases). Germline V gives CDR1 SEHNR, CDR2 FQNEAQ (reference sequence). V lost 4 bases and J lost 5, with 17 bases in between. CDR3 size: 15 residues. The CDR3 loop reads CASSSRGGGLETQYF. CDR3 sequence (DNA): TGTGCCAGCAGCTCCCGAGGGGGGGGGCTTGAGACCCAGTACTTC.

This clonotype was detected a few times. The chain carries TRBV11-2 and TRBJ2-5; 9 nucleotides line up with TRBD2. The CDR3 is 16 residues long. Losses at the gene ends were 3 bases for V and 4 bases for J; bases not matched to a gene: 9. Germline V gene lookup returns CDR1 SGHAT and CDR2 FQNNGV. CDR3 sequence: CASSFRRGGLIETQYF. For the CDR3, the DNA is TGTGCCAGCAGCTTTAGGCGGGGGGGCCTCATAGAGACCCAGTACTTC. Combining the CDR3 with reference TRBV11-2 and TRBJ2-5 gives the whole variable domain EAGVAQSPRYKIIEKRQSVAFWCNPISGHATLYWYQQILGQGPKLLIQFQNNGVVDDSQLPKDRFSAERLKGVDSTLKIQPAKLEDSAVYLCASSFRRGGLIETQYFGPGTRLLVL.

This clonotype was found many times. V is TRBV12-3 or TRBV12-4 and J is TRBJ1-6; D remains ambiguous. Trimming left V 6 bases short and J 7 bases short, with 13 bases between. The CDR3 is 14 amino acids. This chain's CDR3 is CASSRPDGNSPLHF. The CDR3 coding sequence is TGTGCCAGCAGCCGACCGGACGGGAATTCACCCCTCCACTTT.

V usage is TRBV5-1 and J usage is TRBJ1-1; D gene uncertain. There are 13 residues in the CDR3. The V gene lost 0 bases and the J gene lost 8 bases, with 11 bases spanning the gap. The germline V gene encodes CDR1 SGHRS and CDR2 YFSETQ. As DNA, the CDR3 is TGCGCCAGCAGCTTGGCCTTAAGAGCAGAAGCTTTCTTT. It is translated as CASSLALRAEAFF.

This clonotype was observed at least ten times. The gene calls are TRBV4-2 and TRBJ1-1; the match to TRBD1 covers 8 bases. Germline CDR1 is LGHNA and CDR2 is YNFKEQ. There are 16 residues in the CDR3. After removal of 2 bases from V and 1 base from J, the junction contained 6 bases not matched to a gene. The CDR3 loop is CASSQRAGTGNTEAFF. CDR3 coding DNA: TGTGCCAGCAGCCAAAGGGCCGGGACAGGGAACACTGAAGCTTTCTTT.

At least ten counts were recorded for this clonotype. The CDR3 loop is CASSSSTITGANYGYTF. The CDR3, as DNA: TGTGCCAGCAGTTCCAGCACCATAACCGGGGCTAACTATGGCTACACCTTC. The J gene is TRBJ1-2, the V gene TRBV6-5; D not certain. Germline lookup yields CDR1 MNHEY and CDR2 SVGAGI. The ends were cut back, 4 bases at V and 0 bases at J, with 18 bases in the middle. CDR3 size: 17 residues.

This clonotype was detected a few times. The chain recombines TRBV11-2 with TRBJ1-5; no definite D call. V shed 1 base and J shed 10 bases, with 14 bases lying between them. Germline lookup yields CDR1 SGHAT and CDR2 FQNNGV. This CDR3 is built from 14 residues. CDR3 protein: CASSLGGGGLPQHF. In DNA form, the CDR3 reads TGTGCCAGCAGCTTAGGAGGCGGCGGTCTTCCCCAGCATTTT.

This clonotype has just a few counts. The chain has TRBV18 and TRBJ2-5; tentatively, D is TRBD2 (5 bases). The germline gives CDR1 KGHSH, CDR2 LQKENI. The CDR3 has 14 residues. V lost 3 bases to trimming and J lost 5 bases, with 13 bases between them. The CDR3 nucleotides are TGTGCCAGCTCACCGAAGGGAGTGAAGGAGACCCAGTACTTC. It codes for CASSPKGVKETQYF.

Many counts were recorded for this clonotype. The chain carries TRBV11-2 and TRBJ2-5; D unclear. Looked up from germline, CDR1 is SGHAT and CDR2 is FQNNGV. Deletions cut 0 bases from V and 2 bases from J, with 10 bases between. CDR3 length equals 15 residues. The CDR3: CASSLDGFYQETQYF. The CDR3 region has the DNA TGTGCCAGCAGCTTAGATGGCTTTTATCAAGAGACCCAGTACTTC.

In this sample, this clonotype turned up many times. This rearrangement joins TRBV20-1 to TRBJ2-5; 11 nucleotides agree with TRBD2. CDR1 DFQATT and CDR2 SNEGSKA come from the germline V gene (reference sequence). This CDR3 is built from 14 residues. V lost 4 bases to trimming and J lost 4 bases; unmatched junction nucleotides: 5. The CDR3 protein is CSAISGGAGETQYF. The DNA for the CDR3 is TGCAGTGCTATTAGCGGGGGGGCCGGAGAGACCCAGTACTTC.

This clonotype was seen many times. The rearrangement uses TRBV7-2 and TRBJ2-7; 9 bases map to TRBD1. The germline CDR1 and CDR2 sequences are SGHTA and FQGNSA. V lost 5 bases and J lost 5; bases outside the gene matches: 7. The CDR3 spans 14 residues. The CDR3 bases are TGTGCCAGCAGCCGTACGGGGACAGGGCACGAGCAGTACTTC. It translates to CASSRTGTGHEQYF. The complete variable domain, with remaining parts taken from reference TRBV7-2 and TRBJ2-7, reads GAGVSQSPSNKVTEKGKDVELRCDPISGHTALYWYRQSLGQGLEFLIYFQGNSAPDKSGLPSDRFSAERTGGSVSTLTIQRTQQEDSAVYLCASSRTGTGHEQYFGPGTRLTVT.

This clonotype came up many times. The rearrangement joins TRBV13 to TRBJ1-5; weak D call: TRBD1 (6 bases). Per the germline V gene, CDR1 is PRHDT and CDR2 is FYEKMQ (reference sequence). CDR3 size: 20 residues. Trimming shortened V by 4 bases and J by 2 bases, and 27 bases separated the two germline ends. The CDR3 DNA reads as TGTGCCAGCAGCTACACCGCTACCCGGGACACAACACGAGGCAATCAGCCCCAGCATTTT. Translation gives CASSYTATRDTTRGNQPQHF.

The gene calls are TRBV5-1 and TRBJ2-7, with 10 bases identical to TRBD1. CDR3 length equals 14 residues. The J segment lost 5 bases and the V segment lost 3 bases, leaving 5 bases of the junction unmatched. Germline V gives CDR1 SGHRS, CDR2 YFSETQ. The CDR3 spells CASSSSGTGDEQYF. DNA for the CDR3: TGCGCCAGCAGCTCTTCCGGGACAGGGGACGAGCAGTACTTC.

This clonotype showed up just a few times. A much larger clone differs by one base, so this may be a read error. The genes are TRBV13 and TRBJ2-5, with D maybe TRBD2 (5 bases). The CDR3 totals 13 residues. The germline V gene encodes CDR1 PRHDT and CDR2 FYEKMQ (reference sequence). The CDR3 spells CVSSLGSAGTQYF. The CDR3 DNA follows: TGTGTCAGCAGCTTAGGCAGTGCGGGGACCCAGTACTTC.